The 18 T cell receptor beta chains presented below share a single source sample, sequenced in a study of T cells after posttransplantation cyclophosphamide. Profiling relied on immunoSEQ multiplex PCR, and the TCRdb table lists in-frame clones only, not all of them. The sample has roughly 20,000 clones; 80% to 90% are singletons. Control samples came 1 year after myeloablative marrow transplants with methotrexate plus calcineurin inhibitor. Sequenced here: PBMCs, sampled 362 days after allogeneic stem cell transplant with calcineurin inhibitor and methotrexate. These receptors all come from a female patient between 30 and 40 years old who received an allogeneic stem cell transplant from an unrelated donor, was CMV-positive, and had acute and chronic GVHD. Some T cells may trace back to the graft donor.

This sequence joins TRBV29-1 and TRBJ2-1, with TRBD2 matching 11 bases. Germline values: CDR1 SQVTM, CDR2 ANQGSEA. The CDR3 length is 12 residues. V was pared by 8 bases and J by 12 bases, with 9 bases of the junction left unmatched. The CDR3 sequence: CSSNPLAGVQFF. The CDR3 DNA reads TGCAGCTCTAACCCACTAGCGGGAGTGCAGTTCTTC.

The chain couples TRBV7-2 to TRBJ2-7; 9 bases agree with TRBD2. The CDR3 sequence is 15 residues long. CDR1 SGHTA and CDR2 FQGNSA come from the germline V gene. J gave up 4 bases and V 0 bases, and 4 bases lay outside the gene matches. Written as DNA, the CDR3 is TGTGCCAGCAGCTTAGCTGCGGGAGGGCAGTACGAGCAGTACTTC. Its translation is CASSLAAGGQYEQYF.

This clone was found once. The rearrangement joins TRBV9 to TRBJ2-2; TRBD2 matches at 7 bases. The CDR3 runs to 16 residues. Losses at the gene ends were 0 bases for V and 5 bases for J; bases not matched to a gene: 7. From germline, CDR1 is SGDLS and CDR2 YYNGEE. The CDR3 region is CASSVDGGGDTGELFF. The CDR3 nucleotides read TGTGCCAGCAGCGTAGACGGGGGAGGGGATACCGGGGAGCTGTTTTTT.

The V gene is TRBV7-2, the J gene TRBJ2-7, with 7 nucleotides matching TRBD2. Losses at the gene ends were 5 bases for V and 0 bases for J; bases not matched to a gene: 7. Germline values: CDR1 SGHTA, CDR2 FQGNSA. CDR3 length equals 15 residues. The CDR3: CASSPRDYSSYEQYF. Written as DNA, the CDR3 is TGTGCCAGCAGCCCTCGGGACTATAGCTCCTACGAGCAGTACTTC.

The CDR3 DNA follows: TGTGCCAGCAGTGTACAGCAAAATCAGCCCCAGCATTTT. Translation: CASSVQQNQPQHF. J is TRBJ1-5 and V is TRBV2; D is unclear. This CDR3 is built from 13 residues. The V and J ends lost 4 bases and 4 bases respectively, with 8 bases between them. The V gene's germline CDR1 is SNHLY and CDR2 FYNNEI.

The V call is TRBV18, the J call TRBJ1-6, with D tentatively TRBD1 (5 bases). This CDR3 region has 14 residues. Germline V gene sequence: CDR1 KGHSH, CDR2 LQKENI. Between the trimmed V and J ends, which lost 2 bases and 5 bases, there was a span of 7 bases. The CDR3 is CASSPRQNNSPLHF. In DNA form, the CDR3 reads TGTGCCAGCTCACCAAGACAGAATAATTCACCCCTCCACTTT.

This clone was counted a few times. CDR3 sequence reads: CASSIAEQFF. DNA of the CDR3: TGTGCCAGCAGCATAGCAGAGCAGTTCTTC. The gene calls are TRBV5-8 and TRBJ2-1; no firm D call. Germline V lookup: CDR1 SGHTS, CDR2 YDEGEE. Between the trimmed V and J ends, which lost 4 bases and 10 bases, there was a span of 6 bases. This CDR3 has 10 residues.

The rearrangement joins TRBV27 to TRBJ2-1; maybe TRBD2 (6 bases). V was cut by 4 bases and J by 11 bases, with 21 bases left in between. The CDR3 spans 15 residues. Germline V lookup: CDR1 MNHEY, CDR2 SMNVEV (reference sequence). The CDR3 loop reads CASSSRLVPNFKQFF. In DNA form, the CDR3 reads TGTGCCAGCAGTTCCAGACTAGTTCCTAACTTTAAGCAGTTCTTC.

The chain links TRBV7-3 to TRBJ2-2; tentatively, D is TRBD2 (6 bases). V was cut by 1 base and J by 7 bases, with 10 bases left in between. This CDR3 has 14 residues. Germline assignment: CDR1 SGHTA and CDR2 FQGTGA. CDR3 bases: TGTGCCAGCAGCTTAATGCGGGGTGGCGGGGAGCTGTTTTTT. Protein sequence: CASSLMRGGGELFF.

V and J are TRBV6-4 and TRBJ2-3, with 8 bases matching TRBD2. Germline CDR1 and CDR2: MRHNA and SNTAGT. Trimming cost V 3 bases and J 1 base; bases outside gene matches: 0. The CDR3 covers 14 residues. The CDR3 loop is CASSEAGGTDTQYF. The CDR3 DNA sequence: TGTGCCAGCAGTGAAGCGGGGGGCACAGATACGCAGTATTTT.

There are a few counts of this clone. This rearrangement joins TRBV10-3 to TRBJ1-4, with D unresolved. Per the germline V gene, CDR1 is ENHRY and CDR2 is SYGVKD. The CDR3 is 14 amino acids. V gave up 3 bases and J gave up 8 bases, with 13 bases separating them. The CDR3 is CAISDGREREKLFF. DNA of the CDR3: TGTGCCATCAGTGACGGTAGGGAGAGGGAAAAACTGTTTTTT.

The chain has TRBV6-5 and TRBJ2-7; a possible D gene is TRBD2 (6 bases). Germline lookup yields CDR1 MNHEY and CDR2 SVGAGI. The CDR3 sequence is 15 residues long. V lost 2 bases to trimming and J lost 0 bases, with 11 bases between them. The DNA for the CDR3 is TGTGCCAGCAGTTACGGAAACGGGGGCTCCTACGAGCAGTACTTC. Translated: CASSYGNGGSYEQYF.

A single count supports this clone. The rearrangement joins TRBV27 to TRBJ2-1; D might be TRBD1 (6 bases). Germline loops: CDR1 MNHEY, CDR2 SMNVEV (reference sequence). The CDR3 has 15 amino acids. Trimming stripped 5 bases from V and 5 bases from J, with 16 bases between. The CDR3 nucleotides read TGTGCCAGCAGTATCCAGGGGCAGCGCAACAATGAGCAGTTCTTC. Protein: CASSIQGQRNNEQFF.

This rearrangement joins TRBV7-3 to TRBJ2-1; TRBD1 agrees at 8 bases. Germline loops: CDR1 SGHTA, CDR2 FQGTGA. V gave up 5 bases and J gave up 10 bases; unmatched junction bases: 7. The CDR3 extends over 13 amino acids. This CDR3 reads CASSVQGAREQFF. DNA for the CDR3: TGTGCCAGCAGCGTTCAGGGGGCGAGGGAGCAGTTCTTC.

The rearrangement uses TRBV6-5 and TRBJ2-7; 9 positions match TRBD1. Germline-derived CDR1 and CDR2 are MNHEY and SVGAGI. The CDR3 is made up of 15 amino acids. The V gene end was trimmed by 2 bases and the J gene end by 2 bases; junction bases not matched to a gene: 4. CDR3 amino acids: CASSYLGTGTYEQYF. Here the CDR3 DNA reads TGTGCCAGCAGTTACCTCGGGACAGGGACCTACGAGCAGTACTTC.

This clone has a handful of counts. The chain links TRBV6-6 to TRBJ1-5; D is unclear. Trimming cost V 5 bases and J 9 bases, with 8 bases left between them. The CDR3 spans 11 residues. Germline V gene lookup returns CDR1 MNHNY and CDR2 SVGAGI (reference sequence). The CDR3 DNA sequence: TGTGCCAGCAGTCCCGGTGGGCCCCAGCATTTT. Translating it yields CASSPGGPQHF.

This rearrangement joins TRBV4-1 to TRBJ2-1; weak D call: TRBD2 (6 bases). V shed 0 bases and J shed 10 bases, with 13 bases lying between them. The CDR3 contains 14 residues. Germline loops: CDR1 MGHRA, CDR2 YSYEKL. CDR3: CASSQEEGRLEQFF. In DNA form, the CDR3 reads TGCGCCAGCAGCCAAGAGGAGGGTCGGTTGGAGCAGTTCTTC.

In its sample, this clone was seen a few times. The gene calls are TRBV4-1 and TRBJ1-3; TRBD1 might be the D (5 bases). V was trimmed by 3 bases and J by 3 bases, leaving 18 bases between them. This CDR3 is 17 amino acids long. CDR1 is MGHRA, CDR2 YSYEKL, per germline. The CDR3: CASSQDGDRRVGNTIYF. The CDR3 DNA reads TGCGCCAGCAGCCAGGACGGAGACAGACGAGTTGGAAACACCATATATTTT.